One and the same sample provided the 22 T cell receptor beta chains below, sequenced in a study of technical replicates of blood from a handful of donors. The protocol was immunoSEQ multiplex PCR, while the TCRdb copy is restricted to in-frame clones and leaves out a portion. The sample shows 84,000 or so clones, almost 98% of them seen only once. The sequenced material came from T cells isolated from PBMCs. These receptors originate from a human donor in good health.

The genes are TRBV25-1 and TRBJ2-5; 10 bases are a match to TRBD2. Germline trimming cut 5 bases from V and 4 bases from J; bases unmatched to any gene: 1. The length of the CDR3 is 13 residues. Germline CDR1 is MGHDK and CDR2 is SYGVNS. Here the CDR3 reads CASSSGRAETQYF. Written as DNA, the CDR3 is TGTGCCAGCAGTAGCGGGAGGGCAGAGACCCAGTACTTC.

The chain combines TRBV6-5 with TRBJ1-5; D is possibly TRBD1 (6 bases). Trimming cost V 6 bases and J 1 base, with 10 bases left between them. Looked up from germline, CDR1 is MNHEY and CDR2 is SVGAGI. This CDR3 spans 14 amino acids. CDR3 bases: TGTGCCAGCAGCCCCCAGGGGAGCAATCAGCCCCAGCATTTT. Translation: CASSPQGSNQPQHF.

The table lists this clone with a count of one. The gene calls are TRBV7-9 and TRBJ1-2, with TRBD1 matching over 12 bases. Germline CDR1 and CDR2: SEHNR and FQNEAQ (reference sequence). The CDR3 covers 16 residues. V was clipped by 1 base and J by 8 bases; unmatched bases: 8. CDR3 amino acids: CASSLGRGQGARGYTF. The CDR3 bases are TGTGCCAGCAGCTTAGGACGGGGACAGGGGGCTCGCGGCTACACCTTC. The whole variable domain, filled in from reference TRBV7-9 and TRBJ1-2, reads DTGVSQNPRHKITKRGQNVTFRCDPISEHNRLYWYRQTLGQGPEFLTYFQNEAQLEKSRLLSDRFSAERPKGSFSTLEIQRTEQGDSAMYLCASSLGRGQGARGYTFGSGTRLTVV.

This clone was counted between two and nine times. This chain links TRBV30 with TRBJ1-1, with TRBD1 matching 8 bases. Per germline, CDR1 GTSNPN and CDR2 SVGIG (reference sequence). Trimming removed 1 base from V and 4 bases from J; junction bases left unmatched: 11. The CDR3 runs to 16 residues. The CDR3 region has the DNA TGTGCCTGGAGTGCTTGGGGTGGACAGGGCGGCACTGAAGCTTTCTTT. As protein: CAWSAWGGQGGTEAFF.

This sequence joins TRBV19 and TRBJ1-1; D gene uncertain. V gave up 3 bases and J gave up 4 bases, with 9 bases separating them. The CDR3 consists of 13 residues. Germline-derived CDR1 and CDR2 are LNHDA and SQIVND (reference sequence). This CDR3 reads CASSIREATEAFF. Here the CDR3 DNA reads TGTGCCAGTAGTATCCGGGAAGCCACTGAAGCTTTCTTT. The full variable domain, its missing parts supplied by reference TRBV19 and TRBJ1-1, is DGGITQSPKYLFRKEGQNVTLSCEQNLNHDAMYWYRQDPGQGLRLIYYSQIVNDFQKGDIAEGYSVSREKKESFPLTVTSAQKNPTAFYLCASSIREATEAFFGQGTRLTVV.

This chain uses TRBV27 with TRBJ2-1; D may be TRBD2 (6 bases). Deletions cut 5 bases from V and 5 bases from J, with 16 bases between. Germline assignment: CDR1 MNHEY and CDR2 SMNVEV (reference sequence). The CDR3 loop spans 15 amino acids. In DNA form, the CDR3 reads TGTGCCAGCAGTATCACCGGGACTGGTCACAATGAGCAGTTCTTC. Translated: CASSITGTGHNEQFF.

The rearrangement links TRBV7-6 to TRBJ2-5; TRBD1 is a possible D gene (6 bases). CDR3 length equals 12 residues. Germline V gene lookup returns CDR1 SGHVS and CDR2 FNYEAQ. The ends were cut back, 5 bases at V and 5 bases at J, with 9 bases in the middle. CDR3 loop: CASSEGVETQYF. CDR3 bases: TGTGCCAGCAGCGAGGGGGTCGAGACCCAGTACTTC.

This chain links TRBV19 with TRBJ2-5, with D uncertain. The CDR3 is made up of 13 amino acids. Germline V CDR1 and CDR2: LNHDA, SQIVND (reference sequence). V lost 5 bases, J lost 0 bases, and 7 bases lay in between. CDR3 nucleotides: TGTGCCAGTAGTGCACAGAACCAAGAGACCCAGTACTTC. Translation gives CASSAQNQETQYF.

The chain joins TRBV5-1 to TRBJ2-7, with D possibly being TRBD1 (5 bases). Per germline, CDR1 SGHRS and CDR2 YFSETQ. The CDR3 has 15 residues. Trimming stripped 2 bases from V and 3 bases from J, with 15 bases between. The CDR3 loop is CASSFRQPSNYEQYF. In DNA, the CDR3 is TGCGCCAGCAGCTTCCGACAGCCAAGTAACTACGAGCAGTACTTC.

This sequence joins TRBV6-5 and TRBJ2-1; 11 nucleotides agree with TRBD2. This CDR3 is 16 amino acids long. Germline lookup yields CDR1 MNHEY and CDR2 SVGAGI. V gave up 1 base and J gave up 4 bases; unmatched junction bases: 3. CDR3 nucleotides: TGTGCCAGCAGTTACTACCGGACTAGCGGGTACAATGAGCAGTTCTTC. It specifies CASSYYRTSGYNEQFF.

The J gene is TRBJ2-7, the V gene TRBV28; possible D gene TRBD2, 5 bases. Trimming removed 10 bases from V and 3 bases from J, with 10 bases in between. The CDR3 consists of 11 residues. CDR1 and CDR2 from the germline V gene are MDHEN and SYDVKM. The CDR3 spells CATETSYEQYF. CDR3 in DNA: TGTGCCACCGAAACTAGCTACGAGCAGTACTTC.

The J gene is TRBJ2-1, the V gene TRBV4-1; 13 nucleotides line up with TRBD2. This CDR3 has 17 amino acids. The junction had 13 bases not matched to a gene; V was cut back by 4 bases and J by 10 bases. Germline CDR1 is MGHRA and CDR2 is YSYEKL. The CDR3 nucleotides are TGCGCCAGCAGCCCCCTTCCACCCGGACTAGCGGGAGAAGAGCAGTTCTTC. This codes for CASSPLPPGLAGEEQFF.

The chain combines TRBV7-2 with TRBJ2-5; 8 nucleotides align to TRBD1. The CDR3 is made up of 15 amino acids. Trimming at V came to 3 bases and at J to 4 bases, leaving 7 bases not matched to a gene. Germline CDR1 is SGHTA and CDR2 is FQGNSA. The CDR3 spells CASSLPRGRTETQYF. CDR3 nucleotides: TGTGCCAGCAGCTTGCCCAGGGGGCGCACAGAGACCCAGTACTTC.

The V and J genes are TRBV11-2 and TRBJ2-3; no definite D call. CDR1 is SGHAT, CDR2 FQNNGV, per germline. The CDR3 is 12 amino acids. Trimming left V 0 bases short and J 9 bases short, with 7 bases between. The CDR3: CASSLETPTQYF. The CDR3 bases are TGTGCCAGCAGCTTAGAGACTCCGACGCAGTATTTT.

This chain connects TRBV6-5 to TRBJ2-7, with TRBD1 matching 7 bases. This CDR3 contains 15 residues. V gave up 0 bases and J gave up 4 bases; unmatched junction bases: 6. In germline, CDR1 is MNHEY, CDR2 SVGAGI. The CDR3 reads CASSYSAGGGYEQYF. The CDR3 DNA follows: TGTGCCAGCAGTTACTCGGCAGGGGGTGGGTACGAGCAGTACTTC.

The rearrangement joins TRBV4-1 to TRBJ1-5; no clear D gene. Germline loops: CDR1 MGHRA, CDR2 YSYEKL. The CDR3 spans 17 residues. Trimming removed 1 base from V and 0 bases from J, with 13 bases in between. The CDR3 region is CASSQVVAGFSNQPQHF. The CDR3 nucleotides read TGCGCCAGCAGCCAAGTCGTCGCGGGGTTTAGCAATCAGCCCCAGCATTTT.

The J gene is TRBJ2-5, the V gene TRBV29-1, with 9 bases aligning to TRBD2. Germline V lookup: CDR1 SQVTM, CDR2 ANQGSEA. The ends lost 0 bases at V and 5 bases at J; junction bases unmatched: 7. This CDR3 has 15 amino acids. The CDR3 nucleotides are TGCAGCGTTGAAGATTTAGCGGGAGTCGTGGAGACCCAGTACTTC. Its protein is CSVEDLAGVVETQYF.

The genes are TRBV28 and TRBJ2-7, with no clear D. Germline V lookup: CDR1 MDHEN, CDR2 SYDVKM. This CDR3 has 10 residues. V was trimmed by 6 bases and J by 6 bases, leaving 6 bases between them. The CDR3 is CASRRGEQYF. Written as DNA, the CDR3 is TGTGCCAGCAGAAGAGGCGAGCAGTACTTC.

The V and J genes are TRBV7-3 and TRBJ2-1, with D perhaps TRBD1 (5 bases). V lost 6 bases and J 5 bases, leaving 17 bases between the germline ends. The CDR3 is 15 amino acids. Germline V gene sequence: CDR1 SGHTA, CDR2 FQGTGA. The DNA for the CDR3 is TGTGCCAGCAGTTCCGAGACAGTACACCACAATGAGCAGTTCTTC. Amino acids: CASSSETVHHNEQFF.

The V and J genes are TRBV5-1 and TRBJ2-3; D is unclear. CDR1 and CDR2 (germline): SGHRS, YFSETQ. Trimming took off 0 bases at V and 3 bases at J, with 8 bases between the two ends. The CDR3 runs 14 residues. This CDR3 reads CASSLEQTTDTQYF. As DNA, the CDR3 is TGCGCCAGCAGCTTGGAACAGACAACAGATACGCAGTATTTT.

The gene calls are TRBV10-1 and TRBJ2-7; 7 bases are shared with TRBD2. J gave up 5 bases and V 5 bases, and 6 bases lay outside the gene matches. Germline loops: CDR1 WNHNN, CDR2 SYGVQD (reference sequence). This CDR3 has 13 amino acids. CDR3 in amino acids: CASSRLASDEQYF. Here the CDR3 DNA reads TGCGCCAGCAGTAGACTAGCTTCCGACGAGCAGTACTTC.

This chain joins TRBV28 and TRBJ2-2; 11 bases line up with TRBD2. J gave up 5 bases and V 6 bases, and 8 bases lay outside the gene matches. CDR1 and CDR2 (germline): MDHEN, SYDVKM. This CDR3 region has 16 residues. The CDR3 region has the DNA TGTGCCAGCAGCCATCGACTAGCGGGGCGAACCGGGGAGCTGTTTTTT. It is translated as CASSHRLAGRTGELFF.